The clone carrying this T cell receptor beta chain has at least ten counts. The antigen remains undetermined. Germline CDR1 and CDR2: MRHNA and SNTAGT. This CDR3 spans 16 amino acids. With 5 bases clipped from V and 7 bases from J, the junction kept 11 bases outside the gene matches. This record belongs to a study of T cell responses to AZD1222 COVID-19 vaccine. General study results and limits: Targeting of unmutated variant regions was reportedly seen in nearly half of spike-specific TCRs. It was only after the peak T cell response that any repertoires were sampled. After two AZD1222 doses, spike-specific TCR breadth and depth rose versus day 0.

The protocol was immunoSEQ multiplex PCR, while the TCRdb copy is restricted to in-frame clones and leaves out a portion. This sample carries approximately 110,000 clones, about 91% of them seen once, and the ten largest clones take approximately 5%. This sequence was found in an adult in good health. This sample comprised peripheral blood, obtained on day 0 of AZD1222 vaccination. This sequence joins TRBV6-4 and TRBJ2-1; 10 bases are a match to TRBD1. The CDR3 DNA follows: TGTGCCAGCAGTCAAAAACCGGGACAGGGGTATAATGAGCAGTTCTTC. Its translation: CASSQKPGQGYNEQFF.